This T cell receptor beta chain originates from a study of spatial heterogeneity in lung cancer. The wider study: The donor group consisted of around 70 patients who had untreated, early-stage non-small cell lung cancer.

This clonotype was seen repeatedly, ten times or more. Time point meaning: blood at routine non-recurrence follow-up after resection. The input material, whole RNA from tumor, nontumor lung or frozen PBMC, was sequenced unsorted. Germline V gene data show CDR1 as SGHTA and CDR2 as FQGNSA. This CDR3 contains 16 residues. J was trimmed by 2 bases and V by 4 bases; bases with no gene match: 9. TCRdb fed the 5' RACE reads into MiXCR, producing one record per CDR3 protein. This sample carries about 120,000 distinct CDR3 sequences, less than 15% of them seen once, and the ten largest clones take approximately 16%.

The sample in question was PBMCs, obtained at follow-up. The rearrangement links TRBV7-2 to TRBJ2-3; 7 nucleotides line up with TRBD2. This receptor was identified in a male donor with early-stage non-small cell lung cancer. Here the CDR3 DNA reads TGTGCCAGCAGCTCTGGGGGGGTCCTAAACACAGATACGCAGTATTTT. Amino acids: CASSSGGVLNTDTQYF. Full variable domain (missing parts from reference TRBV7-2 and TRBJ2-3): GAGVSQSPSNKVTEKGKDVELRCDPISGHTALYWYRQSLGQGLEFLIYFQGNSAPDKSGLPSDRFSAERTGGSVSTLTIQRTQQEDSAVYLCASSSGGVLNTDTQYFGPGTRLTVL.